The 21 T cell receptor beta chains below were found in one sample sequenced in a study of cytomegalovirus exposure and HLA in healthy donors. The PCR contained 60 Vbeta and 13 Jbeta primers. Clones were read by immunoSEQ multiplex PCR, and TCRdb kept only the in-frame ones, dropping some. The sample table includes around 100,000 clones. Sequenced: PBMCs. These TCRs come from a woman in her 30s in good health and CMV-seronegative.

The CDR3 bases are TGTGCCAGCGCTGGGGTAGGGGGCGACTATGGCTACACCTTC. This gives the protein CASAGVGGDYGYTF. The rearrangement uses TRBV25-1 and TRBJ1-2, with 7 bases fitting TRBD1. Germline loops: CDR1 MGHDK, CDR2 SYGVNS. The CDR3 is 14 residues long. V lost 8 bases, J lost 3 bases, and 9 bases stayed unmatched.

The genes are TRBV5-4 and TRBJ1-2; tentative D call: TRBD1 (6 bases). This CDR3 comprises 14 residues. The V and J ends lost 0 bases and 3 bases respectively, with 9 bases between them. CDR1 SGHNT and CDR2 YYREEE come from the germline V gene (reference sequence). The CDR3 loop is CASSLGDIDYGYTF. In DNA, the CDR3 is TGTGCCAGCAGCTTGGGGGACATAGACTATGGCTACACCTTC.

This chain links TRBV5-1 with TRBJ2-3, with a weak D call TRBD1 (5 bases). V was shortened by 4 bases and J by 10 bases, with 22 bases between the two germline ends. This CDR3 has 15 residues. Germline CDR1 reads SGHRS; CDR2 reads YFSETQ. This CDR3 reads CASSPRGTGVVAQYF. CDR3 coding DNA: TGCGCCAGCAGCCCTAGGGGAACCGGAGTCGTCGCGCAGTATTTT.

The chain carries TRBV27 and TRBJ2-7; the D gene is possibly TRBD2 (5 bases). The V end was cut by 5 bases, the J end by 3 bases, with 17 bases between. Germline-derived CDR1 and CDR2 are MNHEY and SMNVEV (reference sequence). This CDR3 region has 15 residues. CDR3 protein: CASSRVALYGYEQYF. For the CDR3, the DNA is TGTGCCAGCAGTAGGGTAGCGCTTTATGGCTACGAGCAGTACTTC.

The chain couples TRBV19 to TRBJ1-1; 9 positions match TRBD1. The CDR3 spans 15 residues. The germline V gene encodes CDR1 LNHDA and CDR2 SQIVND (reference sequence). Trimming at V came to 0 bases and at J to 5 bases, leaving 4 bases not matched to a gene. The CDR3 loop reads CASSIDYRGRTEAFF. Written as DNA, the CDR3 is TGTGCCAGTAGTATAGATTACAGGGGGCGGACTGAAGCTTTCTTT.

This rearrangement joins TRBV14 to TRBJ1-4, with D possibly matching TRBD1 (6 bases). Trimming took off 1 base at V and 4 bases at J, with 13 bases between the two ends. CDR1 is SGHDN and CDR2 is FVKESK in the germline V gene. The CDR3 consists of 16 residues. The CDR3 nucleotides are TGTGCCAGCAGCCAAGTGGGGGCGGCCGGTAATGAAAAACTGTTTTTT. As protein: CASSQVGAAGNEKLFF.

V is TRBV28 and J is TRBJ1-2; perhaps TRBD1 as D (6 bases). Trimming left V 3 bases short and J 3 bases short, with 14 bases between. From germline, CDR1 is MDHEN and CDR2 SYDVKM. The CDR3 sequence is 15 residues long. CDR3 protein: CASSFPRTDYYGYTF. The CDR3 DNA follows: TGTGCCAGCAGTTTCCCCCGGACAGATTACTATGGCTACACCTTC.

The chain recombines TRBV7-6 with TRBJ2-1; 9 nucleotides align to TRBD2. This CDR3 has 16 residues. Trimming cost V 5 bases and J 0 bases; bases outside gene matches: 5. The germline V gene has CDR1 SGHVS and CDR2 FNYEAQ. The CDR3 DNA reads as TGTGCCAGCAGCCAGACTAGCGGCTTCTCCTACAATGAGCAGTTCTTC. Translated: CASSQTSGFSYNEQFF.

V usage is TRBV7-2 and J usage is TRBJ2-7; 8 bases align to TRBD2. V shed 6 bases and J 3 bases; nucleotides not matched to a gene: 10. There are 15 residues in the CDR3. Germline values: CDR1 SGHTA, CDR2 FQGNSA. The CDR3 DNA follows: TGTGCCAGCAGTACGGGAAGTAGCGGGGACTACGAGCAGTACTTC. It codes for CASSTGSSGDYEQYF.

V is TRBV19 and J is TRBJ2-1; TRBD2 might be the D (6 bases). The germline V gene has CDR1 LNHDA and CDR2 SQIVND (reference sequence). The CDR3 totals 16 residues. V dropped 5 bases and J dropped 6 bases, with 20 bases sitting between them. The CDR3, as DNA: TGTGCCAGTAGTCAGGGAGCGGAGGGCATTAGCAATGAGCAGTTCTTC. This encodes CASSQGAEGISNEQFF. Together with reference TRBV19 and TRBJ2-1, the CDR3 gives the full variable domain: DGGITQSPKYLFRKEGQNVTLSCEQNLNHDAMYWYRQDPGQGLRLIYYSQIVNDFQKGDIAEGYSVSREKKESFPLTVTSAQKNPTAFYLCASSQGAEGISNEQFFGPGTRLTVL.

The chain links TRBV11-2 to TRBJ1-4, with TRBD1 as a possible D gene (6 bases). CDR3 length: 16 residues. V shed 5 bases and J shed 6 bases, with 19 bases lying between them. Germline-derived CDR1 and CDR2 are SGHAT and FQNNGV. CDR3 sequence (DNA): TGTGCCAGCAGCGACCGCGGGGGGCAGATTGATGAAAAACTGTTTTTT. It codes for CASSDRGGQIDEKLFF. The whole variable domain, remainder taken from reference TRBV11-2 and TRBJ1-4, is EAGVAQSPRYKIIEKRQSVAFWCNPISGHATLYWYQQILGQGPKLLIQFQNNGVVDDSQLPKDRFSAERLKGVDSTLKIQPAKLEDSAVYLCASSDRGGQIDEKLFFGSGTQLSVL.

The chain couples TRBV7-3 to TRBJ1-1, with D tentatively TRBD1 (5 bases). Germline loops: CDR1 SGHTA, CDR2 FQGTGA. The V end was cut by 5 bases, the J end by 5 bases, with 12 bases between. The CDR3 length is 13 residues. CDR3: CASSIRDSTEAFF. In DNA, the CDR3 is TGTGCCAGCAGCATCAGGGACTCTACTGAAGCTTTCTTT.

The CDR3 region has the DNA TGCAGCGTTCAGGGTACTGGGGCCAACGTCCTGACTTTC. Translated: CSVQGTGANVLTF. V gene TRBV29-1 combines with J gene TRBJ2-6, with D perhaps TRBD1 (5 bases). Germline CDR1 and CDR2: SQVTM and ANQGSEA. CDR3 size: 13 residues. Trimming took off 5 bases at V and 2 bases at J, with 7 bases between the two ends.

The rearrangement joins TRBV5-1 to TRBJ1-1, with 9 positions matching TRBD1. In germline, CDR1 is SGHRS, CDR2 YFSETQ. V dropped 8 bases and J dropped 3; count of bases not matched to a gene: 2. The CDR3 runs 12 residues. CDR3 residues: CASRQGDTEAFF. CDR3 coding DNA: TGCGCCAGTCGACAGGGGGACACTGAAGCTTTCTTT.

The V and J genes are TRBV19 and TRBJ1-1; possibly TRBD1 for D (6 bases). The V end lost 3 bases, the J end lost 4 bases, and 12 bases lay between the germline ends. This CDR3 contains 14 residues. CDR1 is LNHDA, CDR2 SQIVND, per germline (reference sequence). This CDR3 reads CASSIAGDGTEAFF. CDR3 coding DNA: TGTGCCAGTAGTATCGCAGGGGATGGCACTGAAGCTTTCTTT. Combining the CDR3 with reference TRBV19 and TRBJ1-1 gives the whole variable domain DGGITQSPKYLFRKEGQNVTLSCEQNLNHDAMYWYRQDPGQGLRLIYYSQIVNDFQKGDIAEGYSVSREKKESFPLTVTSAQKNPTAFYLCASSIAGDGTEAFFGQGTRLTVV.

The genes are TRBV5-1 and TRBJ2-7, with 9 bases aligning to TRBD1. The CDR3 sequence is 14 residues long. Germline V lookup: CDR1 SGHRS, CDR2 YFSETQ. The trim removed 2 bases at V and 2 bases at J, leaving 2 bases unmatched. CDR3 residues: CASSLQGAPYEQYF. For the CDR3, the DNA is TGCGCCAGCAGCTTACAGGGGGCACCCTACGAGCAGTACTTC.

This sequence joins TRBV6-1 and TRBJ2-7, with TRBD1 matching 7 bases. V lost 6 bases, J lost 12 bases, and 17 bases stayed unmatched. CDR3 size: 14 residues. Germline V gene data show CDR1 as MNHNS and CDR2 as SASEGT. The CDR3 DNA follows: TGTGCCAGCAGCAGACCGACGGGACAGCACCCCTGGTACTTC. It encodes CASSRPTGQHPWYF.

Notes on this clone: Compared with germline, one end of the junction differs, possibly owing to a read error. The V call is TRBV28, the J call TRBJ1-1; 7 positions agree with TRBD1. Germline values: CDR1 MDHEN, CDR2 SYDVKM. The CDR3 contains 12 residues. Here the CDR3 DNA reads TGTGCCGGCAGTTGGGGACAGTCTGAAGCTTTCTTT. It specifies CAGSWGQSEAFF.

The chain couples TRBV29-1 to TRBJ2-5; D uncertain. The CDR3 is 13 residues long. Trimming cost V 2 bases and J 0 bases, with 7 bases left between them. In germline, CDR1 is SQVTM, CDR2 ANQGSEA. The CDR3 nucleotides read TGCAGCGTTGAAATTCGTTACCAAGAGACCCAGTACTTC. Amino acid sequence: CSVEIRYQETQYF.

DNA of the CDR3: TGTGCCAGCAGTTACGGGGGACTTCACTCCTACAATGAGCAGTTCTTC. Translated: CASSYGGLHSYNEQFF. The chain links TRBV6-6 to TRBJ2-1; perhaps TRBD2 as D (6 bases). CDR1 is MNHNY, CDR2 SVGAGI, per germline (reference sequence). V lost 2 bases and J 0 bases, leaving 11 bases between the germline ends. This CDR3 region has 16 residues.

CDR3: CASSADAILEPYGYTF. DNA for the CDR3: TGTGCCAGCAGCGCCGATGCGATTCTAGAACCCTATGGCTACACCTTC. The chain recombines TRBV9 with TRBJ1-2; no clear D. The CDR3 has 16 residues. Trimming shortened V by 3 bases and J by 4 bases, and 19 bases separated the two germline ends. Germline CDR1 and CDR2: SGDLS and YYNGEE. Complete variable domain (other parts from reference TRBV9 and TRBJ1-2): DSGVTQTPKHLITATGQRVTLRCSPRSGDLSVYWYQQSLDQGLQFLIQYYNGEERAKGNILERFSAQQFPDLHSELNLSSLELGDSALYFCASSADAILEPYGYTFGSGTRLTVV.